The rows below give T cell receptor beta chains drawn from one sample of a study of shared clonotypes between healthy human individuals. This table comes from immunoSEQ multiplex PCR, and its TCRdb copy is limited to in-frame clones, with some not included. This table has over 850,000 clones, around 78% appearing once. Material: memory CD4+ T cells from PBMCs. The receptors shown here come from a man aged 18 to 29 in good health. Some clones in this sample may be carry-over from other donors' samples. Both conserved end residues are part of each CDR3. D genes are given only for firm matches. Expanded clones get a size class; other rows say once, few or many, or leave the size out.

V	D	size	J	DNA	CDR3
TRBV7-3	.	.	TRBJ1-1	TGTGCCAGCAGCTTAACCGGTTCGCGGAACACTGAAGCTTTCTTT	CASSLTGSRNTEAFF
TRBV18	TRBD1	.	TRBJ1-2	TGTGCCAGCACCAGGGGGTTAGACTATGGCTACACCTTC	CASTRGLDYGYTF
TRBV27	.	.	TRBJ2-2	TGTGCCAGCTCAAACCTACCGGGGAACACCGGGGAGCTGTTTTTT	CASSNLPGNTGELFF
TRBV5-1	.	.	TRBJ2-7	TGCGCCAGCAGCTTGGGAGGGAGTTTTTACGAGCAGTACTTC	CASSLGGSFYEQYF
TRBV18	.	.	TRBJ2-7	TGTGCCAGCTCACCAGTCCCAGGGACCTACGAGCAGTACTTC	CASSPVPGTYEQYF
TRBV6-1	.	many	TRBJ2-5	TGTGCCAGCAGTGAATGGCCCAAGACCCAGTACTTC	CASSEWPKTQYF
TRBV5-1	.	.	TRBJ1-4	TGCGCCAGCAGCTGGCTGGGGGCCCGGGAAAAACTGTTTTTT	CASSWLGAREKLFF
TRBV4-1	.	.	TRBJ1-1	TGCGCCAGCAGCCAAGTTGGACAACTGGGGCCTGAAGCTTTCTTT	CASSQVGQLGPEAFF
TRBV6-1	.	.	TRBJ1-2	TGTGCCAGCAGTGAAGCGATAGGGGATGGCTACACCTTC	CASSEAIGDGYTF
TRBV4-1	TRBD1	.	TRBJ1-4	TGCGCCAGCAGCCAAGAGAGGGGACAGGGGAAAAAACTGTTTTTT	CASSQERGQGKKLFF
TRBV5-6	.	.	TRBJ1-4	TGTGCCAGCAGCAGCGGACCTAATGAAAAACTGTTTTTT	CASSSGPNEKLFF
TRBV5-8	TRBD1	.	TRBJ1-1	TGTGCCAGCAGCTTGGTGAAGGGGGCTACTGAAGCTTTCTTT	CASSLVKGATEAFF
TRBV5-1	.	.	TRBJ1-3	TGCGCCAGCAGCTTAGGGTCCAGCGATAGCTCTGGAAACACCATATATTTT	CASSLGSSDSSGNTIYF
TRBV5-1	.	.	TRBJ1-2	TGCGCCAGCAGCCCCGGTGGCAACTATGGCTACACCTTC	CASSPGGNYGYTF
TRBV5-1	TRBD1	few	TRBJ1-1	TGCGCCAGCAGCTTGGGCCGGGACAGGGACGCTTTCTTT	CASSLGRDRDAFF
TRBV7-3	.	.	TRBJ1-2	TGTGCCAGCGGATTCAGGGATGGCTATGGCTACACCTTC	CASGFRDGYGYTF
TRBV5-8	.	.	TRBJ1-3	TGTGCCAGCAGCTTGAAGGGGGGGAGAAACACCATATATTTT	CASSLKGGRNTIYF
TRBV5-4	.	once	TRBJ2-7	TGTGCCAGCAGCTCCGGACAGCCCACCACCTACGAGCAGTACTTC	CASSSGQPTTYEQYF
TRBV6-5	.	.	TRBJ2-2	TGTGCCAGCAGTTCCACTACCGGGGAGCTGTTTTTT	CASSSTTGELFF
TRBV6-6	TRBD2	.	TRBJ2-1	TGTGCCAGCAGTTACCCAGGGACTAGCGAAGAGCAGTTCTTC	CASSYPGTSEEQFF
TRBV29-1	.	.	TRBJ2-1	TGCAGCGTTCTGGATTGGGGGACCCAGAATGAGCAGTTCTTC	CSVLDWGTQNEQFF
TRBV28	.	.	TRBJ2-3	TGTGCCAGCAATCAAACGCCCGCTAGCACAGATACGCAGTATTTT	CASNQTPASTDTQYF
TRBV5-1	.	.	TRBJ1-5	TGCGCCAGAGGGAACAGGGTTAGAAGTCTGGGGCCCCAGCATTTT	CARGNRVRSLGPQHF
TRBV28	.	.	TRBJ2-2	TGTGCCAGCAGTTTATCCACCGGGGAGCTGTTTTTT	CASSLSTGELFF
TRBV5-5	.	.	TRBJ1-4	TGTGCCAGCACCCGTCACGGGACCTATGAAAAACTGTTTTTT	CASTRHGTYEKLFF
TRBV7-8	.	.	TRBJ2-1	TGTGCCAGCAGCCCCTGGGATTTCAATGAGCAGTTCTTC	CASSPWDFNEQFF
TRBV4-2	.	.	TRBJ2-3	TGTGCCAGCAGCCAAGGCGAGGGCACAGATACGCAGTATTTT	CASSQGEGTDTQYF
TRBV6-1	TRBD1	few	TRBJ1-1	TGTGCCAGCAGTGCCGTCAGGGGGCGAACTGAAGCTTTCTTT	CASSAVRGRTEAFF